Shown below are 4 T cell receptor beta chains from a single sample sequenced in a study of T cell changes during pregnancy in multiple sclerosis. Profiled with immunoSEQ multiplex PCR; TCRdb holds only in-frame clones, not every one. This sample carries approximately 70,000 clones, 75% to 95% of them seen once, and the ten largest clones take 2% to 2.5%. Specimen: peripheral blood, collected in the first trimester of pregnancy. The origin of the receptors is a female donor with multiple sclerosis, enrolled in a pregnancy study.

The V call is TRBV5-1, the J call TRBJ2-3, with D possibly being TRBD2 (5 bases). The germline V gene has CDR1 SGHRS and CDR2 YFSETQ. The ends were cut back, 0 bases at V and 2 bases at J, with 13 bases in the middle. The CDR3 length is 16 residues. The chain's CDR3 is CASSLAAGGFTDTQYF. The CDR3 nucleotides read TGCGCCAGCAGCTTGGCCGCGGGCGGATTCACAGATACGCAGTATTTT.

This sequence joins TRBV12-5 and TRBJ2-5; 12 nucleotides line up with TRBD1. The V gene end was trimmed by 6 bases and the J gene end by 4 bases; junction bases not matched to a gene: 6. The CDR3 consists of 15 residues. Per germline, CDR1 LGHNT and CDR2 FRNRAP. The CDR3 sequence: CASGLGQGARETQYF. CDR3 nucleotide sequence: TGTGCTAGTGGCCTGGGACAGGGGGCGCGAGAGACCCAGTACTTC.

V is TRBV19 and J is TRBJ1-5, with TRBD1 as a possible D gene (6 bases). This CDR3 is 15 amino acids long. Germline CDR1 LNHDA, CDR2 SQIVND (reference sequence). Trimming cost V 9 bases and J 3 bases, with 18 bases left between them. The chain's CDR3 is CASSLTSGANQPQHF. The CDR3 region has the DNA TGTGCCAGCAGTTTAACTTCAGGGGCCAATCAGCCCCAGCATTTT.

The V call is TRBV15, the J call TRBJ1-3; no clear D gene. The germline V gene has CDR1 LNHNV and CDR2 YYDKDF (reference sequence). The V and J ends lost 0 bases and 11 bases respectively, with 14 bases between them. The CDR3 length is 14 residues. The CDR3 is CATSREAARVAIYF. CDR3 DNA sequence: TGTGCCACCAGCAGAGAGGCCGCACGGGTGGCCATATATTTT.